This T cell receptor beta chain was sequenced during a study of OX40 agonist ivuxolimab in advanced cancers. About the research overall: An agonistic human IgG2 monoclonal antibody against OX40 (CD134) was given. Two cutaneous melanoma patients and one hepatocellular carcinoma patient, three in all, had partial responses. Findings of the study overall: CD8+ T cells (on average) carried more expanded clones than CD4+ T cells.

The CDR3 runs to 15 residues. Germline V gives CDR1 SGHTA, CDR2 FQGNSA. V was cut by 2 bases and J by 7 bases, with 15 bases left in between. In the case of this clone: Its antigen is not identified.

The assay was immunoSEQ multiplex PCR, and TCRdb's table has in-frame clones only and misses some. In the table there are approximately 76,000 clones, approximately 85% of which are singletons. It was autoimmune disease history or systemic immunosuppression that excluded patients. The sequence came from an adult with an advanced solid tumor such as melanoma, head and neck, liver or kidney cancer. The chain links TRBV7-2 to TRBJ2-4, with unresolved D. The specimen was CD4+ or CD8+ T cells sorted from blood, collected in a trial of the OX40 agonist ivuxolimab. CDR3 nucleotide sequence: TGTGCCAGCAGCTTACGGCCCCAGGCCGAGAACATTCAGTACTTC. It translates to CASSLRPQAENIQYF.